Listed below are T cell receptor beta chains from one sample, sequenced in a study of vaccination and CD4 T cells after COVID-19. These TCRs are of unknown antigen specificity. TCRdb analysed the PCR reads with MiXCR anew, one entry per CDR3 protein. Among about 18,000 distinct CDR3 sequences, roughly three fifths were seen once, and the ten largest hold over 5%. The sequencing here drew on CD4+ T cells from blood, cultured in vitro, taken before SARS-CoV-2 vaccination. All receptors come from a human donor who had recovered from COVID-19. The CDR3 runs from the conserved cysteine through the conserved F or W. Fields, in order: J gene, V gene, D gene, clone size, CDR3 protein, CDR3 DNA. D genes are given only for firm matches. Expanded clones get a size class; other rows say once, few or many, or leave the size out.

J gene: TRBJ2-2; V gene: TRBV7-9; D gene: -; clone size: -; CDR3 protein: CASSFFAANTGELFF; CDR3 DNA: TGTGCCAGCAGCTTTTTCGCCGCGAACACCGGGGAGCTGTTTTTT
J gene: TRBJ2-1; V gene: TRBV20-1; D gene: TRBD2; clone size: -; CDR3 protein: CSAPSGRGGYEQFF; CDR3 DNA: TGCAGTGCTCCTAGCGGGAGGGGAGGATATGAGCAGTTCTTC
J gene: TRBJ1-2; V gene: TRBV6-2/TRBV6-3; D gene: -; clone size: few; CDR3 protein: CASSYSAGGRNYGYTF; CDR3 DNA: TGTGCCAGCAGTTACTCGGCGGGAGGACGGAACTATGGCTACACCTTC
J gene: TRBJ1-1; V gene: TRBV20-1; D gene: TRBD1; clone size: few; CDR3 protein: CSATDRADTEAFF; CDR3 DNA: TGCAGTGCCACGGACAGGGCTGACACTGAAGCTTTCTTT
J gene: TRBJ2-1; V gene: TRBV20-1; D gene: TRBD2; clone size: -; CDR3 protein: CSAQTSGRPPDDEQFF; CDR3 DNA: TGCAGTGCCCAGACTAGCGGGAGGCCACCGGACGATGAGCAGTTCTTC
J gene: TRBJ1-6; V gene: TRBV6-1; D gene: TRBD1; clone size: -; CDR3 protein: CASSPEGASYNSPLHF; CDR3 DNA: TGTGCCAGCAGTCCCGAGGGGGCGTCCTATAATTCACCCCTCCACTTT
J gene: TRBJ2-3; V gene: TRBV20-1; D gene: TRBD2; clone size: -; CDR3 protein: CSARRREREGVTDTQYF; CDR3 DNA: TGCAGTGCTAGAAGGCGGGAACGGGAGGGTGTCACAGATACGCAGTATTTT
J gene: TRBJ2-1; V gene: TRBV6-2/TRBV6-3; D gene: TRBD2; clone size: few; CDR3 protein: CASSHEIAGSNEQFF; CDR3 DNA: TGTGCCAGCAGCCATGAGATAGCGGGATCCAATGAGCAGTTCTTC
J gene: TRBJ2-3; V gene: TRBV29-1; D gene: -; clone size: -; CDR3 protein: CSVPGRYTDTQYF; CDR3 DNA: TGCAGCGTGCCGGGACGTTACACAGATACGCAGTATTTT
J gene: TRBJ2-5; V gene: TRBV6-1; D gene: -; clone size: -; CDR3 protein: CASSGAGPQETQYF; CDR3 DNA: TGTGCCAGCAGTGGAGCGGGCCCACAAGAGACCCAGTACTTC
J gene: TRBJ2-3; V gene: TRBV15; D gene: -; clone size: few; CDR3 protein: CATQRRTTTDTQYF; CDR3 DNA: TGTGCCACCCAACGCAGGACCACCACAGATACGCAGTATTTT
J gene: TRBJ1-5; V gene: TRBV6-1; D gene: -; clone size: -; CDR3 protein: CASSEATQPQHF; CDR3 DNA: TGTGCCAGCAGTGAAGCCACTCAGCCCCAGCATTTT